The clone carrying this TCR beta chain was observed a handful of times. The antigen is unknown. This sample is part of a study of human T cells and chemical hapten exposure. Time point described: healthy volunteer bleed at 6 weeks. The authors' total RNA extraction used unfractionated whole blood. Germline V gives CDR1 SSHAT, CDR2 FNYEAQ (reference sequence). CDR3 length: 14 amino acids. The trim removed 5 bases at V and 3 bases at J, leaving 1 base unmatched. Library preparation tagged each individual cDNA molecule with a unique molecular identifier. Via MiXCR, TCRdb re-called the RACE reads, giving one row per CDR3 protein. The data contain approximately 84,000 distinct CDR3 sequences, 8.6% of them singletons. Study findings and constraints: No alteration of TCRs above 1 in 1000 frequency was seen with DPC sensitization.

Specimen: whole blood. The chain combines TRBV7-7 with TRBJ2-1; 10 nucleotides agree with TRBD2. This TCR came from a male donor in good health. Some clones in this sample may be carry-over from other donors' samples. CDR3 coding DNA: TGTGCCAGCAGCCCTAGCGGGAGCTACAATGAGCAGTTCTTC. This codes for CASSPSGSYNEQFF.